This TCR beta chain emerged from a study of T cell responses to AZD1222 COVID-19 vaccine. Libraries were prepared by immunoSEQ multiplex PCR; TCRdb keeps only in-frame clonotypes and omits some of them. The repertoire holds about 120,000 clones, with roughly nine tenths as singletons. The CDR3 is 14 amino acids. V lost 2 bases, J lost 7 bases, and 14 bases lay in between. Germline assignment: CDR1 MDHEN and CDR2 SYDVKM. Regarding the study as a whole: The study identified only six AZD1222 recipients as seropositive at baseline. Nearly half of the spike-specific TCRs reportedly recognize variant regions that carry no mutations.

Remarks on this clone: The antigen is unknown.

Sequenced here: peripheral blood, sampled 28 days after the second AZD1222 dose. This clonotype originated in an adult who received the AZD1222 COVID-19 vaccine. V gene TRBV28 combines with J gene TRBJ1-2, with D unclear. CDR3 nucleotide sequence: TGTGCCAGCAGTTTAACCAACCCCATCCTTGGCTACACCTTC. Translating it yields CASSLTNPILGYTF.